The source of this T cell receptor (beta chain) is a study of cytomegalovirus exposure and HLA in healthy donors. Overall study findings and caveats: Analyzed later, association rates of TCRs varied across HLA loci, with DRB1 most and HLA-C fewest. Accurate prediction of most subjects' HLA-A and HLA-B alleles from TCR beta sequences was reported. A classifier reportedly called cytomegalovirus status with high sensitivity and specificity.

In the PCR, 60 Vbeta and 13 Jbeta primers were used. TCRdb's copy holds only in-frame clones and misses some; the assay was immunoSEQ multiplex PCR. The sample records about 150,000 clones, about 79% being singletons. Comments on this clone: Its target is unknown.

The CDR3 consists of 17 residues. The germline CDR1 and CDR2 sequences are GTSNPN and SVGIG (reference sequence). Trimming removed 3 bases from V and 7 bases from J, with 24 bases in between. This receptor was obtained from a woman aged 30 to 39 in good health and CMV-seronegative. The chain joins TRBV30 to TRBJ2-2; possibly TRBD1 for D (7 bases). What was sequenced was PBMCs. This chain's CDR3 is CAWSLQGNVMGGGELFF. Written as DNA, the CDR3 is TGTGCCTGGAGCCTACAGGGGAACGTAATGGGGGGCGGGGAGCTGTTTTTT.